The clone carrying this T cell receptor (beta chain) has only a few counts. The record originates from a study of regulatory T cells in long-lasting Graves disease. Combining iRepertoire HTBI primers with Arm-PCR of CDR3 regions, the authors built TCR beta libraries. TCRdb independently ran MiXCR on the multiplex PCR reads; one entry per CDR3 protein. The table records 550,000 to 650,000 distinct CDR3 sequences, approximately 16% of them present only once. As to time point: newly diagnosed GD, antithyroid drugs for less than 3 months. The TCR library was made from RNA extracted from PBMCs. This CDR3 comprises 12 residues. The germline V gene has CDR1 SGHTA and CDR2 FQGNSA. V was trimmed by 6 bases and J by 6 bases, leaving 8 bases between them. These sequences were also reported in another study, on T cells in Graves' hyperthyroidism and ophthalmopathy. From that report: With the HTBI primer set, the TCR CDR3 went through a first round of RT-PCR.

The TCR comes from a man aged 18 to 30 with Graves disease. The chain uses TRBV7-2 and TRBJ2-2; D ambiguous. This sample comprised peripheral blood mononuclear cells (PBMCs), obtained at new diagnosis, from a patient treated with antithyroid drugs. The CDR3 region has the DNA TGTGCCAGCAGTCACTATCCCGGGGAGCTGTTTTTT. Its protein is CASSHYPGELFF.